These 8 T cell receptor beta chains share one sample of origin, sequenced in a study of identifying expanded T cells in peripheral blood. Sequencing used immunoSEQ multiplex PCR; TCRdb keeps in-frame clones, though not all of them. The sample carries 90,000 to 120,000 clones, 85% to 90% recorded once. The sample was blood. These TCRs come from a person aged 18 to 75 in good health.

The chain is built from TRBV6-5 and TRBJ1-1; the D is unclear. This CDR3 region has 16 residues. CDR1 is MNHEY, CDR2 SVGAGI, per germline. Between the trimmed V and J ends, which lost 2 bases and 0 bases, there was a span of 13 bases. CDR3 region: CASSYAGGQLNTEAFF. The CDR3 coding sequence is TGTGCCAGCAGTTACGCCGGAGGGCAGCTGAACACTGAAGCTTTCTTT.

The J gene is TRBJ1-5, the V gene TRBV5-5; D ambiguous. Germline V gene sequence: CDR1 SGHKS, CDR2 YYEKEE (reference sequence). This CDR3 is built from 13 residues. Trimming took 4 bases from V and 4 from J, leaving 9 bases between them. The CDR3 sequence: CASSVHPNQPQHF. Written as DNA, the CDR3 is TGTGCCAGCAGCGTTCATCCTAATCAGCCCCAGCATTTT.

The chain recombines TRBV29-1 with TRBJ1-1; 8 bases are a match to TRBD1. Looked up from germline, CDR1 is SQVTM and CDR2 is ANQGSEA. The CDR3 length is 14 residues. J was trimmed by 2 bases and V by 6 bases; bases with no gene match: 8. The CDR3 nucleotides read TGCAGCGTCCTAAGACAGGGGACAAACACTGAAGCTTTCTTT. It encodes CSVLRQGTNTEAFF.

The rearrangement links TRBV11-1 to TRBJ2-7; D call uncertain. The V end was cut by 5 bases, the J end by 2 bases, with 13 bases between. From germline, CDR1 is SGHAT and CDR2 FQDESV (reference sequence). The CDR3 covers 14 residues. CDR3 protein: CASSPTLGTYEQYF. CDR3 in DNA: TGTGCCAGCAGCCCCACGTTGGGGACCTACGAGCAGTACTTC.

V usage is TRBV18 and J usage is TRBJ2-5; 7 bases match TRBD1. Germline loops: CDR1 KGHSH, CDR2 LQKENI. This CDR3 has 14 amino acids. V lost 5 bases to trimming and J lost 2 bases; unmatched junction nucleotides: 5. The CDR3 is CASSSTGPQETQYF. CDR3 nucleotides: TGTGCCAGCTCATCGACAGGGCCGCAAGAGACCCAGTACTTC.

This clone has just one count. The chain couples TRBV7-3 to TRBJ2-1; tentative D call: TRBD1 (6 bases). Germline values: CDR1 SGHTA, CDR2 FQGTGA. The CDR3 is made up of 14 amino acids. Trimming took off 5 bases at V and 5 bases at J, with 13 bases between the two ends. CDR3 amino acids: CASSPGGSHNEQFF. DNA for the CDR3: TGTGCCAGCAGCCCTGGGGGCAGCCACAATGAGCAGTTCTTC.

This chain links TRBV5-1 with TRBJ2-7, with 9 bases that match TRBD1. The CDR3 has 14 residues. The ends lost 3 bases at V and 5 bases at J; junction bases unmatched: 6. The germline CDR1 and CDR2 sequences are SGHRS and YFSETQ. Here the CDR3 reads CASSWDRVDDEQYF. CDR3 in DNA: TGCGCCAGCAGCTGGGACAGGGTTGACGACGAGCAGTACTTC.

With regard to this clone: The identical CDR3 is also encoded by other nucleotide sequences in the sample. This chain joins TRBV7-2 and TRBJ2-3, with no clear D. Germline V gene data show CDR1 as SGHTA and CDR2 as FQGNSA. V lost 1 base and J lost 2, with 1 base in between. The CDR3 has 12 residues. The CDR3 here is CASSLDTDTQYF. The DNA of the CDR3 is TGTGCCAGCAGCTTAGACACAGATACGCAGTATTTT.